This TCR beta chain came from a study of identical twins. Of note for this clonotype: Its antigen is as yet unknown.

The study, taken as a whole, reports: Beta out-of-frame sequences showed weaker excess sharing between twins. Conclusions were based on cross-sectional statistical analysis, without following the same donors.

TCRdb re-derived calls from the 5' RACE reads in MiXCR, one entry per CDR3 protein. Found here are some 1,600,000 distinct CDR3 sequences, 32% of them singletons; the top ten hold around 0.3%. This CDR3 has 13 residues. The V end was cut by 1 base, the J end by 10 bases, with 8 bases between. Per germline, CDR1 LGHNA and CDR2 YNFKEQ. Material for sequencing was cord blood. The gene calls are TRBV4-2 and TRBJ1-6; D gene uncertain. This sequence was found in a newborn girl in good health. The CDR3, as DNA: TGTGCCAGCAGCCAAGGCGAGGGCTCACCCCTCCACTTT. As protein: CASSQGEGSPLHF.